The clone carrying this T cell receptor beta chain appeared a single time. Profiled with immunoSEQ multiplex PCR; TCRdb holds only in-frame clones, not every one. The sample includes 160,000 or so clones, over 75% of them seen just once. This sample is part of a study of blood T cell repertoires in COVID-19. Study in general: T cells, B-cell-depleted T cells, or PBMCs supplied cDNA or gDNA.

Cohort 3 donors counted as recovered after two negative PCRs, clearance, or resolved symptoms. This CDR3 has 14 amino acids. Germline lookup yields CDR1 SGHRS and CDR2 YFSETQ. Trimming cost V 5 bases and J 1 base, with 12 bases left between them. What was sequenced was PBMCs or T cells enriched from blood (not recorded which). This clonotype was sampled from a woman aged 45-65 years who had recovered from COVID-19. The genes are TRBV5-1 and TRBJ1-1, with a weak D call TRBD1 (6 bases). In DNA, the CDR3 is TGCGCCAGCAGACCTACAGGGACGAACACTGAAGCTTTCTTT. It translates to CASRPTGTNTEAFF.